A selection of T cell receptor beta chains follows, all from one sample in a study of monozygotic twins with cystic fibrosis. Generated by immunoSEQ multiplex PCR, the TCRdb table keeps only in-frame clones and is missing some. The sample holds about 36,000 clones, 75% to 95% seen once. Sequenced: blood. The source of these receptors is a boy aged 2-9 years with cystic fibrosis. CDR3s include the opening cysteine and the closing phenylalanine or tryptophan. A D gene is named only where the DNA matches it firmly. Size values are once, few and many counts, or a class for expanded clones, and some rows have none.

j_call clone_size d_call v_call cdr3_aa cdr3_nt
TRBJ2-2 . . TRBV5-1 CASSLTSWITGELFF TGCGCCAGCAGCTTGACTAGTTGGATCACCGGGGAGCTGTTTTTT
TRBJ2-7 . . TRBV13 CASSFGRGSSYEQYF TGTGCCAGCAGCTTTGGGCGGGGTAGCTCCTACGAGCAGTACTTC
TRBJ2-1 . . TRBV6-5 CASSYTPMRGPNEQFF TGTGCCAGCAGTTACACCCCGATGCGGGGGCCCAATGAGCAGTTCTTC
TRBJ1-1 . . TRBV19 CASRPGPKTEAFF TGTGCCAGTAGACCGGGACCTAAGACTGAAGCTTTCTTT
TRBJ1-1 . . TRBV19 CASSIGWGDPEAFF TGTGCCAGTAGTATAGGGTGGGGAGATCCTGAAGCTTTCTTT
TRBJ2-5 . . TRBV5-1 CASSPRGGGKETQYF TGCGCCAGCAGCCCCCGGGGAGGGGGGAAAGAGACCCAGTACTTC
TRBJ1-6 . . TRBV6-6 CASSDRGSPLHF TGTGCCAGCAGCGACAGAGGCTCACCCCTCCACTTT
TRBJ2-3 once . TRBV11-3 CASSLTGYSTDTQYF TGTGCCAGCAGTTTAACAGGGTACAGCACAGATACGCAGTATTTT
TRBJ2-1 . TRBD2 TRBV2 CASSDGTSGYNEQFF TGTGCCAGCAGTGACGGGACTAGCGGTTACAATGAGCAGTTCTTC
TRBJ1-1 . . TRBV7-2 CASSLWMNTEAFF TGTGCCAGCAGCTTATGGATGAACACTGAAGCTTTCTTT
TRBJ1-2 . . TRBV7-9 CASSSTEEANYGYTF TGTGCCAGCAGCTCGACAGAGGAGGCTAACTATGGCTACACCTTC
TRBJ2-7 . TRBD1 TRBV19 CASSPTTGETYEQYF TGTGCCAGTAGTCCGACGACAGGGGAAACCTACGAGCAGTACTTC
TRBJ2-7 . . TRBV19 CASSVERGSYEQYF TGTGCCAGTAGTGTCGAAAGGGGCTCCTACGAGCAGTACTTC
TRBJ1-1 . . TRBV6-5 CASSYSGAQDTEAFF TGTGCCAGCAGTTACTCGGGGGCGCAGGACACTGAAGCTTTCTTT
TRBJ2-4 once TRBD2 TRBV5-1 CASSLGLAGGQNIQYF TGCGCCAGCAGCTTGGGACTAGCGGGGGGCCAAAACATTCAGTACTTC
TRBJ1-1 . . TRBV9 CASSVGAGAVRNTEAFF TGTGCCAGCAGCGTAGGAGCTGGGGCTGTGAGAAACACTGAAGCTTTCTTT
TRBJ2-7 few . TRBV5-1 CASSLPQGHEQYF TGCGCCAGCAGCTTGCCCCAGGGCCACGAGCAGTACTTC
TRBJ1-1 . . TRBV6-5 CASSAGYTEAFF TGTGCCAGCAGCGCAGGGTACACTGAAGCTTTCTTT
TRBJ1-1 . TRBD1 TRBV5-6 CASSLDTGQGALIGTEAFF TGTGCCAGCAGCTTGGATACAGGACAGGGGGCGCTAATAGGCACTGAAGCTTTCTTT
TRBJ2-2 once . TRBV19 CATRPGVYTGELFF TGTGCCACCAGACCAGGGGTGTACACCGGGGAGCTGTTTTTT
TRBJ1-2 . . TRBV10-3 CAISESSYGYTF TGTGCCATCAGCGAAAGTAGCTATGGCTACACCTTC
TRBJ2-3 once TRBD2 TRBV7-2 CASSERLAGASTDTQYF TGTGCCAGCAGCGAAAGACTAGCGGGGGCTAGCACAGATACGCAGTATTTT
TRBJ1-5 . . TRBV29-1 CSVSNMNQPQHF TGCAGCGTTTCGAACATGAATCAGCCCCAGCATTTT
TRBJ2-6 . . TRBV5-4 CASSFPETGINSGANVLTF TGTGCCAGCAGCTTTCCGGAGACAGGTATCAACTCTGGGGCCAACGTCCTGACTTTC
TRBJ1-5 . . TRBV6-1 CASMENAQPQHF TGTGCCAGCATGGAGAATGCTCAGCCCCAGCATTTT
TRBJ1-2 . . TRBV7-9 CASSLESDRYYGYTF TGTGCCAGCAGCTTAGAATCGGACAGATACTATGGCTACACCTTC
TRBJ2-7 . . TRBV4-1 CASSQLDGSYEQYF TGCGCCAGCAGCCAACTGGACGGCTCCTACGAGCAGTACTTC
TRBJ2-7 . TRBD1 TRBV4-1 CASSGTDSYEQYF TGCGCCAGCAGTGGGACAGACTCCTACGAGCAGTACTTC
TRBJ2-1 . TRBD2 TRBV7-2 CASSLASGGARNEQFF TGTGCCAGCAGCTTGGCTAGCGGGGGGGCTAGGAATGAGCAGTTCTTC
TRBJ2-2 . . TRBV5-1 CASSPWAPTEAGTGELFF TGCGCCAGCAGCCCATGGGCCCCGACAGAGGCGGGGACCGGGGAGCTGTTTTTT
TRBJ1-1 once TRBD1 TRBV18 CASSPRLAGGNTEAFF TGTGCCAGCTCACCACGACTGGCAGGGGGGAACACTGAAGCTTTCTTT
TRBJ1-1 . . TRBV4-1 CASSQDLPRRMNTEAFF TGCGCCAGCAGCCAAGATCTCCCACGCCGCATGAACACTGAAGCTTTCTTT
TRBJ2-5 . TRBD2 TRBV11-2 CASSFPGTSGETQYF TGTGCCAGCAGCTTTCCCGGGACTAGCGGGGAGACCCAGTACTTC
TRBJ1-1 . . TRBV29-1 CSVETTGANTEAFF TGCAGCGTTGAAACAACGGGTGCCAACACTGAAGCTTTCTTT
TRBJ2-7 . . TRBV5-1 CASSFRIDGSYEQYF TGCGCCAGCAGCTTTAGGATAGACGGTTCCTACGAGCAGTACTTC
TRBJ2-1 . TRBD2 TRBV13 CASSTQRGGYNEQFF TGTGCCAGCAGCACCCAGCGGGGGGGATACAATGAGCAGTTCTTC
TRBJ2-2 . . TRBV5-6 CASSLAGHTGELFF TGTGCCAGCAGCTTGGCCGGGCACACCGGGGAGCTGTTTTTT
TRBJ1-4 . TRBD1 TRBV7-9 CASSQNTGTAYEKLFF TGTGCCAGCAGCCAAAATACCGGGACAGCATATGAAAAACTGTTTTTT
TRBJ2-3 once TRBD1 TRBV5-1 CASSLDRGLTDTQYF TGCGCCAGCAGCTTGGACAGGGGGCTCACAGATACGCAGTATTTT
TRBJ1-2 few TRBD1 TRBV18 CASSPGTVYGYTF TGTGCCAGCTCACCAGGGACAGTCTATGGCTACACCTTC